This T cell receptor (beta chain) comes out of a study of blood T cell repertoires in COVID-19. Only in-frame clones appear in the TCRdb table, and some are missing; sequencing was by immunoSEQ multiplex PCR. The profile shows 55,000 to 75,000 clones, 65% to 80% of them singletons. V lost 3 bases and J lost 7, with 13 bases in between. This CDR3 has 15 amino acids. The germline V gene has CDR1 SEHNR and CDR2 FQNEAQ (reference sequence). The genes are TRBV7-9 and TRBJ1-6; possibly TRBD1 for D (5 bases). Sequenced sample: peripheral blood. The receptor was derived from a human donor in a cohort sampled during active COVID-19. CDR3 residues: CASSFGQGGNSPLHF. CDR3 sequence (DNA): TGTGCCAGCAGCTTCGGGCAGGGAGGGAATTCACCCCTCCACTTT.